This T cell receptor (beta chain) was identified in a study of T-cell memory formation after mild COVID-19. TCRdb re-derived calls from the 5' RACE reads in MiXCR, one entry per CDR3 protein. The sample lists 100,000 to 150,000 distinct CDR3 sequences; 15% to 20% were seen once. Trimming cost V 0 bases and J 2 bases, with 10 bases left between them. CDR1 is MGHRA and CDR2 is YSYEKL in the germline V gene. CDR3 length equals 15 residues. The clonotype was recovered from an adult woman who had mild COVID-19 (a few samples of this study predate the infection). Cell type and time point are not known. This sequence joins TRBV4-1 and TRBJ1-1; possible D gene TRBD1, 5 bases. Sequencing input: PBMCs or a T cell subset sorted from them (not recorded which). The CDR3 is CASSQDPGINTEAFF. CDR3 DNA: TGCGCCAGCAGCCAAGATCCAGGGATAAACACTGAAGCTTTCTTT.